The clone carrying this TCR beta chain has more than one count but fewer than ten. What it binds is not known. The data were taken from a study of regulatory T cells in long-lasting Graves disease. Study at large: It was over 5 years of antithyroid drugs, with positive TSH receptor antibodies, that meant persistent Graves' disease.

Time point noted: persistent/refractory GD, antithyroid drugs over 5 years with positive TRAb. PBMC-derived RNA was used for the TCR library. Building of the TCR beta libraries involved iRepertoire HTBI primers and Arm-PCR of CDR3 regions. Authors' analysis steps: Spanning all samples, the identified segments comprised roughly 66 TRBV and around 13 TRBJ. One entry per CDR3 protein results from TCRdb running MiXCR on the multiplex PCR reads. TCRdb, not the original authors, processed these V and J calls. The sample yields approximately 360,000 distinct CDR3 sequences, more than 20% seen once. Overall study findings and caveats: Accuracy was perhaps lowered by the small sample size. Relative to new patients (around 1,000), persistent patients exhibited greater sharing of public clonotypes (around 2,500).

The CDR3 has 15 amino acids. CDR1 and CDR2 (germline): SGHTA, FQGNSA. V was clipped by 3 bases and J by 4 bases; unmatched bases: 5. This sample comprised peripheral blood mononuclear cells (PBMCs), obtained when the disease was refractory, from a patient treated with antithyroid drugs. The chain has TRBV7-2 and TRBJ1-5; 8 nucleotides line up with TRBD1. The receptor comes from a woman in her thirties or forties with Graves disease. The CDR3 DNA reads as TGTGCCAGCAGCTTCGACAGGGGTGGGAATCAGCCCCAGCATTTT. Its protein product is CASSFDRGGNQPQHF. The full variable domain, completed using reference TRBV7-2 and TRBJ1-5, is GAGVSQSPSNKVTEKGKDVELRCDPISGHTALYWYRQSLGQGLEFLIYFQGNSAPDKSGLPSDRFSAERTGGSVSTLTIQRTQQEDSAVYLCASSFDRGGNQPQHFGDGTRLSIL.